These 7 T cell receptor beta chains came from one sample sequenced in a study of blood T cell repertoires in COVID-19. Assay used: immunoSEQ multiplex PCR; TCRdb lists only in-frame clones, some missing. Of 150,000 to 250,000 clones in the sample, about 85% were seen once. The sample was PBMCs or T cells enriched from blood (not recorded which). Every receptor here comes from a woman aged 30 to 39 who had recovered from COVID-19.

V is TRBV15 and J is TRBJ1-1, with a weak D call TRBD1 (6 bases). The CDR3 is made up of 16 amino acids. V was trimmed by 6 bases and J by 0 bases, leaving 17 bases between them. In germline, CDR1 is LNHNV, CDR2 YYDKDF (reference sequence). The CDR3 DNA reads TGTGCCACCAGTCGAGGGCAGGGGTACATGAACACTGAAGCTTTCTTT. As protein: CATSRGQGYMNTEAFF.

V is TRBV18 and J is TRBJ1-6; 9 nucleotides align to TRBD1. The CDR3 is made up of 21 amino acids. V shed 3 bases, J shed 7 bases, and the junction held 22 bases outside the gene matches. From germline, CDR1 is KGHSH and CDR2 LQKENI. CDR3 loop: CASSPISIGTGRVVSNSPLHF. CDR3 coding DNA: TGTGCCAGCTCACCCATATCTATCGGGACAGGGAGAGTGGTCAGCAATTCACCCCTCCACTTT. Combining the CDR3 with reference TRBV18 and TRBJ1-6 gives the whole variable domain NAGVMQNPRHLVRRRGQEARLRCSPMKGHSHVYWYRQLPEEGLKFMVYLQKENIIDESGMPKERFSAEFPKEGPSILRIQQVVRGDSAAYFCASSPISIGTGRVVSNSPLHFGNGTRLTVT.

This clone was observed a handful of times. The genes are TRBV27 and TRBJ1-5, with TRBD1 matching 11 bases. The V gene's germline CDR1 is MNHEY and CDR2 SMNVEV (reference sequence). V lost 5 bases, J lost 9 bases, and 6 bases stayed unmatched. This CDR3 has 14 amino acids. Written as DNA, the CDR3 is TGTGCCAGCAGTCGGGACAGGGGGGACGGGCCCCAGCATTTT. Its translation: CASSRDRGDGPQHF.

V gene TRBV18 combines with J gene TRBJ1-2; D might be TRBD1 (5 bases). Per germline, CDR1 KGHSH and CDR2 LQKENI. The CDR3 consists of 15 residues. The V gene lost 2 bases and the J gene lost 8 bases, with 18 bases spanning the gap. The CDR3: CASSPFPSRADGYTF. The CDR3 DNA sequence: TGTGCCAGCTCACCATTCCCAAGCAGGGCCGACGGCTACACCTTC.

This chain links TRBV5-6 with TRBJ1-1, with D uncertain. Per the germline V gene, CDR1 is SGHDT and CDR2 is YYEEEE. Trimming removed 1 base at V and 7 bases at J, with 14 bases between. CDR3 length: 14 residues. The CDR3 region is CASSLFSRSFEAFF. Here the CDR3 DNA reads TGTGCCAGCAGCTTGTTTTCCCGTTCGTTTGAAGCTTTCTTT.

V gene TRBV4-3 combines with J gene TRBJ1-1; D might be TRBD1 (5 bases). Trimming pared 3 bases from V and 4 bases from J, leaving 9 bases between. The V gene's germline CDR1 is LGHNA and CDR2 YSLEER. CDR3 length equals 13 residues. CDR3: CASSQTAATEAFF. The DNA for the CDR3 is TGCGCCAGCAGCCAGACAGCTGCCACTGAAGCTTTCTTT.

This clone showed up just once. The V call is TRBV19, the J call TRBJ1-1, with TRBD1 as a possible D gene (5 bases). V lost 11 bases and J 6 bases, leaving 7 bases between the germline ends. The CDR3 is made up of 9 amino acids. Per the germline V gene, CDR1 is LNHDA and CDR2 is SQIVND (reference sequence). CDR3 region: CAGGAEAFF. CDR3 nucleotides: TGTGCCGGGGGGGCTGAAGCTTTCTTT.